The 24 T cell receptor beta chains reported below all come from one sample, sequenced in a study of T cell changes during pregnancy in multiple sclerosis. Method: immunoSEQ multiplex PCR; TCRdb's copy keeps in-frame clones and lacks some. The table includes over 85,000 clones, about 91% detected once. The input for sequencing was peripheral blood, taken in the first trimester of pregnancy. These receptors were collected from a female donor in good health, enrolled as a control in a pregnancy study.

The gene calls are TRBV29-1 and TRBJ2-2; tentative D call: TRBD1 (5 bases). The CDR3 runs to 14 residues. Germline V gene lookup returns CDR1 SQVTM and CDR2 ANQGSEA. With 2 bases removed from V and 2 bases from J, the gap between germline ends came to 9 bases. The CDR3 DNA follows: TGCAGCGTTGAATCCAGGGCCAACACCGGGGAGCTGTTTTTT. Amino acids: CSVESRANTGELFF.

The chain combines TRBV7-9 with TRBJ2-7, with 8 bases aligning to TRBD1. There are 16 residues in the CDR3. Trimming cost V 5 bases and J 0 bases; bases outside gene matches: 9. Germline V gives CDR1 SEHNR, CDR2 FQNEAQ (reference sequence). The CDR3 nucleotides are TGTGCCAGCAGCCCCCACAGGGGGGCGAGCTCCTACGAGCAGTACTTC. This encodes CASSPHRGASSYEQYF.

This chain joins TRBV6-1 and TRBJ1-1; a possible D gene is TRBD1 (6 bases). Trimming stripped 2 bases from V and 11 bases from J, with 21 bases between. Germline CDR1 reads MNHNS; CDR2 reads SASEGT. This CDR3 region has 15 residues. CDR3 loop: CASSEKTGHTSGAFF. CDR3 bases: TGTGCCAGCAGTGAAAAGACGGGACATACATCAGGGGCTTTCTTT.

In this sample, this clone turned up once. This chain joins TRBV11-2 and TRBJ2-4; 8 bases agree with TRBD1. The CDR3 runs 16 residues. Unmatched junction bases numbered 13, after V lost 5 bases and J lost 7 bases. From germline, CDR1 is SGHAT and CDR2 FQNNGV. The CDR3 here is CASSRSTGAYGNIQYF. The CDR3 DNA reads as TGTGCCAGCAGCCGATCGACAGGGGCGTACGGTAACATTCAGTACTTC.

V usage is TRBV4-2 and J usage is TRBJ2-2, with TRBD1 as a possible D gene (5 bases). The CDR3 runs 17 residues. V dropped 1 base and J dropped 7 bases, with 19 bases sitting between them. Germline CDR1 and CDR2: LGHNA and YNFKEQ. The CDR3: CASSQVQGQNSYGELFF. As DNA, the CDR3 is TGTGCCAGCAGCCAAGTCCAGGGCCAGAATAGCTACGGGGAGCTGTTTTTT.

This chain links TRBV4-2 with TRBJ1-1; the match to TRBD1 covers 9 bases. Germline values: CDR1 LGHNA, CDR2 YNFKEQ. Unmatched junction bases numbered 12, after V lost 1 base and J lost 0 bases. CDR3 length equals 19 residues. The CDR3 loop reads CASSQGMWDRELMNTEAFF. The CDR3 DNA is TGTGCCAGCAGCCAAGGAATGTGGGACAGGGAACTTATGAACACTGAAGCTTTCTTT.

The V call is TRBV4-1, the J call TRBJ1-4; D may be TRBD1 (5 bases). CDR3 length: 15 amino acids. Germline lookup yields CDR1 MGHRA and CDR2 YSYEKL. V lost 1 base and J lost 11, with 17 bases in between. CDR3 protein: CASSQAGTPGGKLFF. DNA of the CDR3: TGCGCCAGCAGCCAAGCCGGGACCCCAGGAGGGAAACTGTTTTTT.

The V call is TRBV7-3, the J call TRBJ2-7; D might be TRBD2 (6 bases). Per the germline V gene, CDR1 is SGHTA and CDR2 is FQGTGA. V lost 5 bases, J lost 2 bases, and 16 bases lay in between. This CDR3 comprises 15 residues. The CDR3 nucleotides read TGTGCCAGCAGCGTTATGGCGGGGTCCGCCTACGAGCAGTACTTC. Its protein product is CASSVMAGSAYEQYF.

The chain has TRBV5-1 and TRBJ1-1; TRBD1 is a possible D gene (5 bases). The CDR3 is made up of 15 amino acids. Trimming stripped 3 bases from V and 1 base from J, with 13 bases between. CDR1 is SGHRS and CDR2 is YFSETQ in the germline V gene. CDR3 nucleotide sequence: TGCGCCAGCAGCTGGAGCCCCAGGGAGAACACTGAAGCTTTCTTT. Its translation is CASSWSPRENTEAFF.

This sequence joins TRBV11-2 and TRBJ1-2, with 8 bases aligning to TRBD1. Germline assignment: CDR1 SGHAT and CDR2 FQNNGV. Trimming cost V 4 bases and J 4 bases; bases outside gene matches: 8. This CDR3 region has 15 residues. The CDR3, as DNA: TGTGCCAGCAGCTCCCGGACAGGGCCAATCTATGGCTACACCTTC. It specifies CASSSRTGPIYGYTF.

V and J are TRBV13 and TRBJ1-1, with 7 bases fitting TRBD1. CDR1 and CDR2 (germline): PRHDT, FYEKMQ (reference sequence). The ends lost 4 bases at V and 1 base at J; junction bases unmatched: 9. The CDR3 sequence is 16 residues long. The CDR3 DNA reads TGTGCCAGCAGCTCAGCAAAGGACAGGTGGAACACTGAAGCTTTCTTT. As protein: CASSSAKDRWNTEAFF.

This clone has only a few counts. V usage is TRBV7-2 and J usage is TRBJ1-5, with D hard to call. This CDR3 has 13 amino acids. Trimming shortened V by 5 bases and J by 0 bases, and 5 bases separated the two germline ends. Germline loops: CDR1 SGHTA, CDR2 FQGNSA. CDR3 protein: CASSPYSNQPQHF. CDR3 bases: TGTGCCAGCAGCCCCTATAGCAATCAGCCCCAGCATTTT.

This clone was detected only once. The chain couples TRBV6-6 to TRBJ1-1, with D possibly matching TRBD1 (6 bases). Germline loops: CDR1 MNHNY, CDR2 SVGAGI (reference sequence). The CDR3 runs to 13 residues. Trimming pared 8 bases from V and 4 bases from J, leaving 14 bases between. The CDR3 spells CASSATGPTEAFF. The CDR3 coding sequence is TGTGCCAGCTCCGCTACAGGGCCCACTGAAGCTTTCTTT.

Written as DNA, the CDR3 is TGTGCCAGCAGTTACAGGGCAGGGGAGGGGGATGAGCAGTTCTTC. This translates into CASSYRAGEGDEQFF. This rearrangement joins TRBV6-6 to TRBJ2-1; D perhaps matches TRBD2 (7 bases). Per the germline V gene, CDR1 is MNHNY and CDR2 is SVGAGI (reference sequence). V lost 2 bases to trimming and J lost 8 bases, with 16 bases between them. This CDR3 is built from 15 residues.

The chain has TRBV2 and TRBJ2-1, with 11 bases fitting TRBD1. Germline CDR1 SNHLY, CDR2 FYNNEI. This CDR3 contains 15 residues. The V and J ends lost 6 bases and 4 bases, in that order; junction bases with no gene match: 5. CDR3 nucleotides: TGTGCCAGCAGGGGGGGGGACAGGGGGTACAATGAGCAGTTCTTC. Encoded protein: CASRGGDRGYNEQFF.

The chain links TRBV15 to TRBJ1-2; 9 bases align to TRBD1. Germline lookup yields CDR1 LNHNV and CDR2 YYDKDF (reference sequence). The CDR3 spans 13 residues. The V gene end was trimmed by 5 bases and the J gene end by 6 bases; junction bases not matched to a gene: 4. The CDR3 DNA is TGTGCCACCAGCGTTTGGACAGGGGATGGCTACACCTTC. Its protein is CATSVWTGDGYTF. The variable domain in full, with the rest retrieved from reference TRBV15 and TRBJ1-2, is DAMVIQNPRYQVTQFGKPVTLSCSQTLNHNVMYWYQQKSSQAPKLLFHYYDKDFNNEADTPDNFQSRRPNTSFCFLDIRSPGLGDTAMYLCATSVWTGDGYTFGSGTRLTVV.

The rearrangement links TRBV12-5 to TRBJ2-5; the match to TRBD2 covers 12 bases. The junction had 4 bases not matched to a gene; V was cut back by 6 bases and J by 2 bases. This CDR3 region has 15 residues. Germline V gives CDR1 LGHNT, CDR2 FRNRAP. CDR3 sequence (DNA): TGTGCTAGTGGACCTGGGACTAGCGGGCAAGAGACCCAGTACTTC. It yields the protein CASGPGTSGQETQYF.

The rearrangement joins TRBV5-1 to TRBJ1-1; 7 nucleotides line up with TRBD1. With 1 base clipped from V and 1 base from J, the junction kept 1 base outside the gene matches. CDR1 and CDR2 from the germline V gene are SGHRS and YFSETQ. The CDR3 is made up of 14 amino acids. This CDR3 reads CASSLRGQNTEAFF. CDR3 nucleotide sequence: TGCGCCAGCAGCTTGAGGGGGCAGAACACTGAAGCTTTCTTT.

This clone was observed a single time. The DNA of the CDR3 is TGTGCCAGCAGGGGGACAAGGACAAACACTGAAGCTTTCTTT. Translation gives CASRGTRTNTEAFF. The rearrangement uses TRBV28 and TRBJ1-1; D may be TRBD1 (6 bases). There are 14 residues in the CDR3. CDR1 MDHEN and CDR2 SYDVKM come from the germline V gene. Trimming stripped 6 bases from V and 2 bases from J, with 13 bases between.

The DNA of the CDR3 is TGTGCCAGCAGTAGCGGGACAAATGAGCAGTTCTTC. As protein: CASSSGTNEQFF. The chain recombines TRBV6-5 with TRBJ2-1; D might be TRBD2 (7 bases). Per the germline V gene, CDR1 is MNHEY and CDR2 is SVGAGI. Trimming removed 5 bases from V and 7 bases from J, with 9 bases in between. The CDR3 runs to 12 residues.

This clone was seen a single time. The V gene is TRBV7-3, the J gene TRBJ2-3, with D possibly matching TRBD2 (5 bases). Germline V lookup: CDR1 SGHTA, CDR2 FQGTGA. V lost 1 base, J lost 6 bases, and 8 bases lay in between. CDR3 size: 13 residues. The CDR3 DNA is TGTGCCAGCAGCTTAAAGTCGGGGGATACGCAGTATTTT. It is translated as CASSLKSGDTQYF. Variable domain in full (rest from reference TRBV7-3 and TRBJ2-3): GAGVSQTPSNKVTEKGKYVELRCDPISGHTALYWYRQSLGQGPEFLIYFQGTGAADDSGLPNDRFFAVRPEGSVSTLKIQRTERGDSAVYLCASSLKSGDTQYFGPGTRLTVL.

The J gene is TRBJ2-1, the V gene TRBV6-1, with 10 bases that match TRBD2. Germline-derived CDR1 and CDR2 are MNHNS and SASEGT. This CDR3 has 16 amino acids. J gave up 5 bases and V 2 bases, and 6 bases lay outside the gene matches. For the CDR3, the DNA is TGTGCCAGCAGTGAAATAGCGGGGGGCCTAAACAATGAGCAGTTCTTC. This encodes CASSEIAGGLNNEQFF.

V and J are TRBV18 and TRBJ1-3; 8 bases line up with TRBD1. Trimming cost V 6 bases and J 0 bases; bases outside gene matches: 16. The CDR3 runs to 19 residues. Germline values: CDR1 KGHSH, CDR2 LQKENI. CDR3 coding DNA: TGTGCCAGCTCGCGTGCGACAGGGGACTTTCTATCCTCTGGAAACACCATATATTTT. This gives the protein CASSRATGDFLSSGNTIYF.

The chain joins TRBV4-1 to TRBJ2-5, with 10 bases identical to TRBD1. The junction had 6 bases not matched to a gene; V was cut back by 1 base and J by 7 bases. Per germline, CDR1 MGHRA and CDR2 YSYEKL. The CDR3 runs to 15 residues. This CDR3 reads CASSQVPGQGVTQYF. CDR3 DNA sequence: TGCGCCAGCAGCCAAGTCCCCGGACAGGGGGTGACCCAGTACTTC.